This T cell receptor beta chain is from a study of CD8+CD57+ T cells in acquired aplastic anemia. In the study overall: On average, sorted CD4+ and CD8+ cells gave roughly 3 ug of DNA. General observations from the study: Roughly 30 CD8+ CDR3 sequences occurred in both the patients and the controls. Patients and controls were not found to differ significantly in CD8+ Simpson's diversity.

This CDR3 has 13 residues. V trimming: 9 bases; J trimming: 3 bases; junction bases outside the gene matches: 6. This clonotype was detected only once. Its antigen is not known. Researchers used genomic DNA as the template to profile TCR beta VDJ and CDR3. TCRdb re-analysed the reads in MiXCR, keeping a single row per CDR3 protein. Here the sample spans approximately 380,000 distinct CDR3 sequences, 60% to 80% being singletons. This receptor was identified in a human donor in good health, serving as a control. The source material was sorted CD4+, CD8+, or CD8+CD57+ T cells (not recorded which) from PBMCs. The rearrangement joins TRBV6-7 to TRBJ1-2; 8 bases map to TRBD1. TRBV6-7 belongs to the ORF category, with a function that is uncertain. The CDR3, as DNA: TGTGCCAGTGGGGCGGACAGGGACTATGGCTACACCTTC. Its protein is CASGADRDYGYTF.